The 18 T cell receptor beta chains below were found in one sample sequenced in a study of Ad26.COV2.S vaccination and SARS-CoV-2 variants. Noted treatment: 15 to 20 received Ad26.COV2.S at low or high dose, single or two shots; several received placebo; per-sample allocation not given. Each sample was drawn 63 days after the first injection (of vaccine or placebo). Some clones are missing from TCRdb's copy, which holds only in-frame ones; the method was immunoSEQ multiplex PCR. This repertoire shows 350,000 to 450,000 clones, around 84% found once; its top ten account for approximately 3.5%. The specimen comprised peripheral blood, sampled in a trial of Ad26.COV2.S vaccine versus placebo. Receptor source: a person aged 18-60 years who received the Ad26.COV2.S COVID-19 vaccine or a placebo.

The rearrangement links TRBV2 to TRBJ2-3; D uncertain. V was shortened by 2 bases and J by 4 bases, with 10 bases between the two germline ends. The CDR3 spans 14 residues. The germline V gene has CDR1 SNHLY and CDR2 FYNNEI. The DNA of the CDR3 is TGTGCCAGCAGTGAAATGTTAACCGCAGATACGCAGTATTTT. Amino acids: CASSEMLTADTQYF.

The rearrangement uses TRBV5-6 and TRBJ2-2; D could derive from TRBD1 or TRBD2 (6 bases each). Between the trimmed V and J ends, which lost 4 bases and 5 bases, there was a span of 21 bases. The CDR3 has 17 residues. Per germline, CDR1 SGHDT and CDR2 YYEEEE. CDR3 sequence (DNA): TGTGCCAGCAGCCCCTTTTATGGGGGGCGCGGTACCGGGGAGCTGTTTTTT. As protein: CASSPFYGGRGTGELFF.

CDR3 loop: CASRQEGPDEQFF. The DNA for the CDR3 is TGTGCCAGCAGACAGGAGGGTCCCGATGAGCAGTTCTTC. The rearrangement joins TRBV5-5 to TRBJ2-1, with D perhaps matching TRBD2 (6 bases). The V end was cut by 5 bases, the J end by 8 bases, with 14 bases between. Germline V gene data show CDR1 as SGHKS and CDR2 as YYEKEE (reference sequence). The CDR3 covers 13 residues.

The rearrangement joins TRBV6-5 to TRBJ2-7; 9 nucleotides line up with TRBD1. V shed 4 bases, J shed 5 bases, and the junction held 6 bases outside the gene matches. The length of the CDR3 is 14 residues. CDR1 and CDR2 from the germline V gene are MNHEY and SVGAGI. The CDR3 here is CASSSPWTGDEQYF. The CDR3 nucleotides are TGTGCCAGCAGTTCACCTTGGACAGGGGACGAGCAGTACTTC.

V is TRBV7-9 and J is TRBJ1-2, with no clear D. V was pared by 1 base and J by 1 base, with 7 bases between. Germline CDR1 reads SEHNR; CDR2 reads FQNEAQ (reference sequence). The CDR3 consists of 14 residues. The CDR3: CASSLGEFNYGYTF. Here the CDR3 DNA reads TGTGCCAGCAGCTTAGGGGAGTTTAACTATGGCTACACCTTC.

V gene TRBV12-3 or TRBV12-4 combines with J gene TRBJ1-5; D uncertain. The V and J ends lost 6 bases and 0 bases respectively, with 3 bases between them. The CDR3 consists of 12 residues. For the CDR3, the DNA is TGTGCCAGCAGGTATAGCAATCAGCCCCAGCATTTT. It specifies CASRYSNQPQHF.

The chain carries TRBV30 and TRBJ1-6; D remains ambiguous. This CDR3 is built from 13 residues. The germline CDR1 and CDR2 sequences are GTSNPN and SVGIG (reference sequence). V lost 1 base to trimming and J lost 9 bases, with 10 bases between them. CDR3: CAWSAEGSSPLHF. The CDR3 coding sequence is TGTGCCTGGAGTGCAGAAGGAAGTTCACCCCTCCACTTT.

The table lists this clone with a count of one. Within the sample, other DNA sequences also encode this same CDR3. The chain combines TRBV3-1 (or the pseudogene TRBV3-2) with TRBJ2-5; D remains ambiguous. Deletions cut 0 bases from V and 1 base from J, with 6 bases between. This CDR3 is built from 14 residues. Germline CDR1 reads LGHDT; CDR2 reads YNNKEL (reference sequence). CDR3 coding DNA: TGTGCCAGCAGCCAAGAGGGCGGCCAAGAGACCCAGTACTTC. Translated: CASSQEGGQETQYF.

The V and J genes are TRBV6-5 and TRBJ1-1, with TRBD1 as a possible D gene (6 bases). V lost 0 bases and J 6 bases, leaving 14 bases between the germline ends. The CDR3 runs 15 residues. CDR1 and CDR2 from the germline V gene are MNHEY and SVGAGI. Here the CDR3 reads CASSYSRGGLPEAFF. Written as DNA, the CDR3 is TGTGCCAGCAGTTACTCCCGGGGGGGGCTCCCTGAAGCTTTCTTT.

The rearrangement uses TRBV5-5 and TRBJ2-3; the D call may be TRBD1 or TRBD2 (5 bases each). The CDR3 is made up of 15 amino acids. V shed 4 bases and J shed 6 bases, with 18 bases lying between them. Per germline, CDR1 SGHKS and CDR2 YYEKEE (reference sequence). CDR3 sequence (DNA): TGTGCCAGCAGCCGAGGGGCGTCCGGCCTGGATACGCAGTATTTT. Translation gives CASSRGASGLDTQYF.

J is TRBJ1-1 and V is TRBV12-2; the table's D call, TRBD1, has no DNA check behind it. TRBV12-2 is a known pseudogene. The CDR3 is 18 amino acids. The CDR3 coding sequence is TGTGCAAGTCGCTTAGCGGATGGGCCTCAGGGATCGAACACTGAAGCTTTCTTT. It encodes CASRLADGPQGSNTEAFF.

The chain employs TRBV5-4 and TRBJ1-6, with D possibly being TRBD1 (5 bases). The CDR3 runs to 16 residues. The germline gives CDR1 SGHNT, CDR2 YYREEE (reference sequence). The V end was cut by 0 bases, the J end by 8 bases, with 15 bases between. CDR3 sequence reads: CASSLVKGRGDSPLHF. For the CDR3, the DNA is TGTGCCAGCAGCTTGGTAAAGGGGCGCGGGGATTCACCCCTCCACTTT.

This clone was seen only a few times. The J gene is TRBJ2-1, the V gene TRBV9; 12 bases line up with TRBD2. The CDR3 loop spans 14 amino acids. Germline V gene lookup returns CDR1 SGDLS and CDR2 YYNGEE. V was pared by 7 bases and J by 5 bases, with 4 bases of the junction left unmatched. CDR3 loop: CASGRTSGDNEQFF. The DNA of the CDR3 is TGTGCCAGCGGCAGGACTAGCGGGGACAATGAGCAGTTCTTC.

V and J are TRBV2 and TRBJ2-3; D perhaps matches TRBD1 (6 bases). Trimming removed 3 bases from V and 2 bases from J, with 9 bases in between. Germline V CDR1 and CDR2: SNHLY, FYNNEI. The CDR3 is 14 amino acids. The CDR3 protein is CASSDDRFTDTQYF. The CDR3 nucleotides read TGTGCCAGCAGTGACGACAGGTTCACAGATACGCAGTATTTT.

This chain uses TRBV11-2 with TRBJ2-5, with 7 bases identical to TRBD1. The germline V gene has CDR1 SGHAT and CDR2 FQNNGV. The CDR3 has 13 residues. Trimming at V came to 5 bases and at J to 12 bases, leaving 12 bases not matched to a gene. DNA of the CDR3: TGTGCCAGCAGCCGGGACAGCCCCTCGGATAAGTACTTC. Translating gives CASSRDSPSDKYF. The entire variable domain, with the rest obtained from reference TRBV11-2 and TRBJ2-5, is as follows: EAGVAQSPRYKIIEKRQSVAFWCNPISGHATLYWYQQILGQGPKLLIQFQNNGVVDDSQLPKDRFSAERLKGVDSTLKIQPAKLEDSAVYLCASSRDSPSDKYFGPGTRLLVL.

Written as DNA, the CDR3 is TGTGCCACCAGCAGAACGACGGCATCACAAGAGACCCAGTACTTC. It yields the protein CATSRTTASQETQYF. The chain carries TRBV15 and TRBJ2-5; D uncertain. Trimming shortened V by 2 bases and J by 2 bases, and 12 bases separated the two germline ends. The CDR3 is made up of 15 amino acids. CDR1 and CDR2 (germline): LNHNV, YYDKDF (reference sequence).

In this sample, this clone turned up a few times. J is TRBJ1-1 and V is TRBV5-8, with 7 nucleotides matching TRBD1. V lost 2 bases and J lost 1; bases outside the gene matches: 8. CDR1 and CDR2 from the germline V gene are SGHTS and YDEGEE. This CDR3 has 16 residues. CDR3 loop: CASSFRRTGRNTEAFF. The CDR3 DNA follows: TGTGCCAGCAGCTTCCGCCGGACAGGCCGGAACACTGAAGCTTTCTTT. The variable domain in full, with the rest retrieved from reference TRBV5-8 and TRBJ1-1, is EAGVTQSPTHLIKTRGQQATLRCSPISGHTSVYWYQQALGLGLQFLLWYDEGEERNRGNFPPRFSGRQFPNYSSELNVNALELEDSALYLCASSFRRTGRNTEAFFGQGTRLTVV.

The V call is TRBV6-5, the J call TRBJ1-4, with D perhaps TRBD1 (5 bases). Germline CDR1 is MNHEY and CDR2 is SVGAGI. V lost 1 base to trimming and J lost 3 bases, with 9 bases between them. The CDR3 runs to 15 residues. The CDR3 region is CASSYLGGSNEKLFF. CDR3 DNA sequence: TGTGCCAGCAGTTACTTGGGGGGGTCTAATGAAAAACTGTTTTTT.